The sequence of this T cell receptor beta chain was determined in a study of shared clonotypes between healthy human individuals. The data were produced by immunoSEQ multiplex PCR, yet TCRdb's version contains in-frame clones alone and is incomplete. This table has about 95,000 clones, roughly 69% appearing once. This clone was detected only a few times. Per the germline V gene, CDR1 is SGHRS and CDR2 is YFSETQ. With 4 bases removed from V and 2 bases from J, the gap between germline ends came to 16 bases. CDR3 length: 15 residues. This chain joins TRBV5-1 and TRBJ2-7; D call uncertain. This receptor was identified in a young man in good health. Sequencing input: memory CD8+ T cells sorted from blood. As to subset: CD45RO+ cells pooled with CCR7-negative TemRA cells. For the CDR3, the DNA is TGCGCCAGCAGCCTCTTCGGTGGTAATACCTACGAGCAGTACTTC. This translates into CASSLFGGNTYEQYF. Full variable domain (missing parts from reference TRBV5-1 and TRBJ2-7): KAGVTQTPRYLIKTRGQQVTLSCSPISGHRSVSWYQQTPGQGLQFLFEYFSETQRNKGNFPGRFSGRQFSNSRSEMNVSTLELGDSALYLCASSLFGGNTYEQYFGPGTRLTVT.